The 20 T cell receptor beta chains listed next were all sequenced from one sample in a study of blood T cell repertoires in COVID-19. Method: immunoSEQ multiplex PCR; TCRdb's copy keeps in-frame clones and lacks some. Altogether 88,000 or so clones are present, more than 65% being singletons, with the ten largest covering 12%. The specimen was peripheral blood. The receptor source for this set is a man aged 80 or over with acute or convalescent COVID-19.

This chain links TRBV12-3 or TRBV12-4 with TRBJ1-1; D is perhaps TRBD1 (6 bases). Deletions cut 2 bases from V and 5 bases from J, with 9 bases between. This CDR3 is built from 13 residues. CDR3: CASSLQGLTEAFF. CDR3 nucleotide sequence: TGTGCCAGCAGTTTACAGGGGTTGACTGAAGCTTTCTTT.

The J gene is TRBJ2-2, the V gene TRBV5-5, with D tentatively TRBD1 (6 bases). V lost 2 bases, J lost 1 base, and 6 bases lay in between. The CDR3 consists of 14 residues. Germline CDR1 is SGHKS and CDR2 is YYEKEE (reference sequence). The CDR3 nucleotides are TGTGCCAGCAGCTTCAGGGGGAACACCGGGGAGCTGTTTTTT. Translating it yields CASSFRGNTGELFF.

V usage is TRBV2 and J usage is TRBJ1-2; the match to TRBD1 covers 7 bases. The V segment lost 4 bases and the J segment 6 bases; nucleotides outside the gene matches: 2. CDR3 length: 12 amino acids. Germline assignment: CDR1 SNHLY and CDR2 FYNNEI. For the CDR3, the DNA is TGTGCCAGCAGTGCCGACAGGGATGGCTACACCTTC. Translation gives CASSADRDGYTF.

The sample holds a few counts of this clone. The V and J genes are TRBV5-5 and TRBJ1-6, with D perhaps TRBD1 (5 bases). Per the germline V gene, CDR1 is SGHKS and CDR2 is YYEKEE (reference sequence). The CDR3 sequence is 16 residues long. Trimming removed 4 bases from V and 9 bases from J, with 20 bases in between. For the CDR3, the DNA is TGTGCCAGCAGCACCCAGCACCTATCCCAGGGTTCACCCCTCCACTTT. This codes for CASSTQHLSQGSPLHF.

The chain employs TRBV12-3 or TRBV12-4 and TRBJ2-5; 7 bases agree with TRBD1. With 6 bases clipped from V and 5 bases from J, the junction kept 6 bases outside the gene matches. The CDR3 is 13 amino acids. CDR3 sequence: CASRLTGSETQYF. CDR3 sequence (DNA): TGTGCCAGCAGGTTGACAGGGTCCGAGACCCAGTACTTC.

The chain uses TRBV9 and TRBJ2-5; 7 bases map to TRBD1. Germline CDR1 is SGDLS and CDR2 is YYNGEE. The CDR3 contains 17 residues. V lost 0 bases, J lost 2 bases, and 10 bases stayed unmatched. The CDR3 coding sequence is TGTGCCAGCAGCGTAGCTACTGGCAGGGGGATACAAGAGACCCAGTACTTC. Protein product: CASSVATGRGIQETQYF.

CDR3 residues: CATSPDRLGGYTF. In nucleotides, the CDR3 is TGTGCCACCAGTCCCGACAGGCTTGGAGGCTACACCTTC. The chain is built from TRBV15 and TRBJ1-2; possibly TRBD1 for D (6 bases). The CDR3 spans 13 residues. CDR1 LNHNV and CDR2 YYDKDF come from the germline V gene (reference sequence). V was shortened by 6 bases and J by 8 bases, with 16 bases between the two germline ends.

The V and J genes are TRBV3-1 (or the pseudogene TRBV3-2) and TRBJ2-1; 12 bases fit TRBD2. The germline V gene encodes CDR1 LGHDT and CDR2 YNNKEL (reference sequence). V was clipped by 3 bases and J by 4 bases; unmatched bases: 4. The CDR3 is 16 residues long. The CDR3 sequence: CASSQQLAGGYNEQFF. The CDR3 coding sequence is TGTGCCAGCAGCCAGCAACTAGCGGGGGGATACAATGAGCAGTTCTTC.

The chain employs TRBV12-3 or TRBV12-4 and TRBJ1-2; D not resolved. V was shortened by 7 bases and J by 5 bases, with 11 bases between the two germline ends. CDR3 size: 12 residues. As DNA, the CDR3 is TGTGCCAGCACCTTGGGAGGGTATGGCTACACCTTC. Its protein is CASTLGGYGYTF.

The chain joins TRBV4-1 to TRBJ2-3; 7 bases line up with TRBD2. Trimming took 0 bases from V and 4 from J; bases not matched to a gene: 10. Germline assignment: CDR1 MGHRA and CDR2 YSYEKL. The CDR3 contains 17 residues. In DNA, the CDR3 is TGCGCCAGCAGCCAAGATCTGACCAGCGGGGCCCCAGATACGCAGTATTTT. Residues: CASSQDLTSGAPDTQYF.

This sequence joins TRBV10-1 and TRBJ2-1; possibly TRBD1 for D (7 bases). CDR3 size: 16 residues. CDR1 WNHNN and CDR2 SYGVQD come from the germline V gene (reference sequence). With 0 bases removed from V and 5 bases from J, the gap between germline ends came to 14 bases. The CDR3 loop is CASSESRSGGNNEQFF. As DNA, the CDR3 is TGCGCCAGCAGTGAGTCCAGATCAGGGGGGAACAATGAGCAGTTCTTC.

This clone was seen only once. V usage is TRBV5-1 and J usage is TRBJ2-5; the match to TRBD1 covers 9 bases. V shed 4 bases and J 6 bases; nucleotides not matched to a gene: 10. The germline V gene has CDR1 SGHRS and CDR2 YFSETQ. The CDR3 spans 15 residues. CDR3 DNA: TGCGCCAGCAGCGAGCGAGGGACAGGGTCTAAGACCCAGTACTTC. Its protein product is CASSERGTGSKTQYF.

The chain has TRBV30 and TRBJ2-7; 8 positions agree with TRBD1. V was clipped by 5 bases and J by 3 bases; unmatched bases: 21. This CDR3 is built from 18 residues. Germline lookup yields CDR1 GTSNPN and CDR2 SVGIG (reference sequence). CDR3 sequence: CAWSHRAGGLFRGYEQYF. For the CDR3, the DNA is TGTGCCTGGTCCCACCGGGCAGGGGGCCTTTTTCGCGGCTACGAGCAGTACTTC.

In its sample, this clone was seen once. The chain has TRBV4-2 and TRBJ1-5; 8 bases fit TRBD1. This CDR3 has 14 residues. The V gene's germline CDR1 is LGHNA and CDR2 YNFKEQ. V shed 4 bases and J 4 bases; nucleotides not matched to a gene: 3. CDR3 sequence: CASSPTGGNQPQHF. The CDR3 DNA is TGTGCCAGCAGCCCTACAGGGGGTAATCAGCCCCAGCATTTT.

The J gene is TRBJ2-3, the V gene TRBV5-8, with 10 bases matching TRBD1. The CDR3 has 15 amino acids. V lost 4 bases to trimming and J lost 4 bases; unmatched junction nucleotides: 6. CDR1 and CDR2 from the germline V gene are SGHTS and YDEGEE. Written as DNA, the CDR3 is TGTGCCAGCAGCGGGACAGGGGTCGGGGCAGATACGCAGTATTTT. It specifies CASSGTGVGADTQYF. The full variable domain, its missing parts supplied by reference TRBV5-8 and TRBJ2-3, is EAGVTQSPTHLIKTRGQQATLRCSPISGHTSVYWYQQALGLGLQFLLWYDEGEERNRGNFPPRFSGRQFPNYSSELNVNALELEDSALYLCASSGTGVGADTQYFGPGTRLTVL.

The chain combines TRBV12-3 or TRBV12-4 with TRBJ1-5; the D is unclear. The CDR3 length is 13 residues. V gave up 1 base and J gave up 6 bases, with 7 bases separating them. The CDR3 loop reads CASSLGWSQPQHF. The CDR3 DNA is TGTGCCAGCAGTTTAGGTTGGAGTCAGCCCCAGCATTTT.

The chain links TRBV6-5 to TRBJ2-7, with 10 bases that match TRBD1. The junction had 6 bases not matched to a gene; V was cut back by 3 bases and J by 7 bases. This CDR3 comprises 14 residues. CDR1 and CDR2 from the germline V gene are MNHEY and SVGAGI. CDR3 sequence reads: CASSYRQGAREQYF. The CDR3 bases are TGTGCCAGCAGTTATCGACAGGGGGCTCGGGAGCAGTACTTC.

The genes are TRBV5-6 and TRBJ2-5; 9 bases align to TRBD2. Germline CDR1 SGHDT, CDR2 YYEEEE. The CDR3 spans 16 residues. The ends lost 4 bases at V and 3 bases at J; junction bases unmatched: 10. CDR3 sequence reads: CASSLLASGAKETQYF. CDR3 nucleotide sequence: TGTGCCAGCAGCCTCCTGGCTAGCGGGGCTAAAGAGACCCAGTACTTC. Drawing the rest from reference TRBV5-6 and TRBJ2-5, the complete variable domain is DAGVTQSPTHLIKTRGQQVTLRCSPKSGHDTVSWYQQALGQGPQFIFQYYEEEERQRGNFPDRFSGHQFPNYSSELNVNALLLGDSALYLCASSLLASGAKETQYFGPGTRLLVL.

V gene TRBV2 combines with J gene TRBJ2-4; 10 positions match TRBD2. The V segment lost 3 bases and the J segment 8 bases; nucleotides outside the gene matches: 13. This CDR3 contains 17 residues. The germline V gene encodes CDR1 SNHLY and CDR2 FYNNEI. DNA for the CDR3: TGTGCCAGCAGTGATGTAGCTAGCGGGGGCCGAGGGGACATTCAGTACTTC. Translation gives CASSDVASGGRGDIQYF.

This clone has just a few counts. V and J are TRBV5-4 and TRBJ1-2, with 9 bases identical to TRBD1. The CDR3 has 14 amino acids. Trimming at V came to 3 bases and at J to 2 bases, leaving 2 bases not matched to a gene. Germline V CDR1 and CDR2: SGHNT, YYREEE (reference sequence). The CDR3 reads CASSWGQGNYGYTF. CDR3 DNA: TGTGCCAGCAGCTGGGGACAGGGCAACTATGGCTACACCTTC.